A selection of T cell receptor beta chains follows, all from one sample in a study of identical twins. TCRdb re-called the 5' RACE reads with MiXCR, one entry per CDR3 protein. The table lists hundreds of thousands of distinct CDR3 sequences, 9% to 15% of them singletons. This sample also belongs to another study, concerning yellow fever vaccine responses in identical twins.

The specimen sequenced was PBMCs. The source of these receptors is a woman younger than 35 in good health. The CDR3 runs from the conserved cysteine through the conserved F or W. The D gene is left open where the match is weak. Part of the rows lack a size; the others show once, few, many or a class for expanded clones.

CDR3 DNA: TGCAGTGCTTCGCCGGGACCTTATAGCAATCAGCCCCAGCATTTT
CDR3 protein: CSASPGPYSNQPQHF
clone size: few
V gene: TRBV20-1
D gene: .
J gene: TRBJ1-5

CDR3 DNA: TGCAGTGCACCCCGAAGCGGGAAAGAGACCCAGTACTTC
CDR3 protein: CSAPRSGKETQYF
clone size: few
V gene: TRBV20-1
D gene: TRBD2
J gene: TRBJ2-5

CDR3 DNA: TGCAGTGCTAGACCTATAGGGGGGGTTTATGGGACCGGGGAGCTGTTTTTT
CDR3 protein: CSARPIGGVYGTGELFF
clone size: few
V gene: TRBV20-1
D gene: .
J gene: TRBJ2-2

CDR3 DNA: TGCAGTGCTAGAGATATGAGGGAAACCGGGGAGCTGTTTTTT
CDR3 protein: CSARDMRETGELFF
clone size: many
V gene: TRBV20-1
D gene: .
J gene: TRBJ2-2

CDR3 DNA: TGTGCCAGCAGCTTAGCGCTAGGGGGTCGAGACGAGCAGTACTTC
CDR3 protein: CASSLALGGRDEQYF
clone size: few
V gene: TRBV7-9
D gene: .
J gene: TRBJ2-7

CDR3 DNA: TGTGCCAGCAGTAGCCGAGCGGGAGTGATAGAGACCCAGTACTTC
CDR3 protein: CASSSRAGVIETQYF
clone size: few
V gene: TRBV2
D gene: TRBD2
J gene: TRBJ2-5

CDR3 DNA: TGCGCCAGCAGCCAAGCGGGGACTAGGGCCCAGGAGACCCAGTACTTC
CDR3 protein: CASSQAGTRAQETQYF
clone size: .
V gene: TRBV4-1
D gene: TRBD2
J gene: TRBJ2-5

CDR3 DNA: TGTGCCAGCAGCTCCCCCGGGACACAAGGGGTTTACAATGAGCAGTTCTTC
CDR3 protein: CASSSPGTQGVYNEQFF
clone size: few
V gene: TRBV13
D gene: .
J gene: TRBJ2-1

CDR3 DNA: TGTGCCAGCAGTTTACCAGACACGGCTCTGAATGAGCAGTTCTTC
CDR3 protein: CASSLPDTALNEQFF
clone size: few
V gene: TRBV28
D gene: .
J gene: TRBJ2-1

CDR3 DNA: TGTGCCAGCAGACCACTAGCGGGGGCCCTTTACAATGAGCAGTTCTTC
CDR3 protein: CASRPLAGALYNEQFF
clone size: .
V gene: TRBV6-2/TRBV6-3
D gene: TRBD2
J gene: TRBJ2-1

CDR3 DNA: TGCAGTGCTAGAAGCAGCGGAAGCTCCTACGAGCAGTACTTC
CDR3 protein: CSARSSGSSYEQYF
clone size: .
V gene: TRBV20-1
D gene: .
J gene: TRBJ2-7

CDR3 DNA: TGTGCCAGCAGCCAACCCCGCGGACAGATCTACGAGCAGTACTTC
CDR3 protein: CASSQPRGQIYEQYF
clone size: .
V gene: TRBV28
D gene: .
J gene: TRBJ2-7

CDR3 DNA: TGCAGTGCTAGGGGACTAGCGGGAGAGGCATCCTACGAGCAGTACTTC
CDR3 protein: CSARGLAGEASYEQYF
clone size: .
V gene: TRBV20-1
D gene: TRBD2
J gene: TRBJ2-7

CDR3 DNA: TGTGCCATCAGTGATGCAGGGATTCACTATGGCTACACCTTC
CDR3 protein: CAISDAGIHYGYTF
clone size: few
V gene: TRBV10-3
D gene: .
J gene: TRBJ1-2

CDR3 DNA: TGTGCCAGCAGCTTAGAGCCTACTAACACAGATACGCAGTATTTT
CDR3 protein: CASSLEPTNTDTQYF
clone size: few
V gene: TRBV7-8
D gene: .
J gene: TRBJ2-3

CDR3 DNA: TGTGCCAGCTCCACAGGGAATCGTGGCTACACCTTC
CDR3 protein: CASSTGNRGYTF
clone size: few
V gene: TRBV12-3/TRBV12-4
D gene: .
J gene: TRBJ1-2

CDR3 DNA: TGTGCCAGCAGCTTTAGCGGGATCGTTTACGAGCAGTACTTC
CDR3 protein: CASSFSGIVYEQYF
clone size: .
V gene: TRBV7-8
D gene: TRBD2
J gene: TRBJ2-7

CDR3 DNA: TGTGCCACTACAGGGGGGAACACTGAAGCTTTCTTT
CDR3 protein: CATTGGNTEAFF
clone size: few
V gene: TRBV15
D gene: TRBD1
J gene: TRBJ1-1

CDR3 DNA: TGTGCCAGCAGTCAAACAGGGGGCTCCGATCAGCCCCAGCATTTT
CDR3 protein: CASSQTGGSDQPQHF
clone size: .
V gene: TRBV12-3/TRBV12-4
D gene: TRBD1
J gene: TRBJ1-5

CDR3 DNA: TGTGCCAGCAGCCCGGACATCGGCGGGGAGCTGTTTTTT
CDR3 protein: CASSPDIGGELFF
clone size: few
V gene: TRBV5-5
D gene: .
J gene: TRBJ2-2

CDR3 DNA: TGTGCCAGCAAGGGACAGGAGTACGAGCAGTACTTC
CDR3 protein: CASKGQEYEQYF
clone size: few
V gene: TRBV12-3/TRBV12-4
D gene: TRBD1
J gene: TRBJ2-7

CDR3 DNA: TGTGCCAGCAGCCCCGGGACACCCCTGGGGACAGATACGCAGTATTTT
CDR3 protein: CASSPGTPLGTDTQYF
clone size: .
V gene: TRBV7-9
D gene: .
J gene: TRBJ2-3

CDR3 DNA: TGTGCCATCAGCGAAGACAGGGGTTATACTGAAGCTTTCTTT
CDR3 protein: CAISEDRGYTEAFF
clone size: .
V gene: TRBV10-3
D gene: TRBD1
J gene: TRBJ1-1

CDR3 DNA: TGTGCCAGCAGTTTAAGGCATCTCAATCAGCCCCAGCATTTT
CDR3 protein: CASSLRHLNQPQHF
clone size: .
V gene: TRBV12-3/TRBV12-4
D gene: .
J gene: TRBJ1-5

CDR3 DNA: TGTGCCACCAGCAGAGGCCGGGACAGGGGGCCTGGGGCCAACGTCCTGACTTTC
CDR3 protein: CATSRGRDRGPGANVLTF
clone size: once
V gene: TRBV15
D gene: TRBD1
J gene: TRBJ2-6

CDR3 DNA: TGTGCCAGCAGCTCCCGACAGGGGGCTTCGTCGGGGGCCAACGTCCTGACTTTC
CDR3 protein: CASSSRQGASSGANVLTF
clone size: .
V gene: TRBV11-1
D gene: TRBD1
J gene: TRBJ2-6

CDR3 DNA: TGTGCCAGCAGTTTACCCCCACTCGGCTACGAGCAGTACTTC
CDR3 protein: CASSLPPLGYEQYF
clone size: .
V gene: TRBV28
D gene: .
J gene: TRBJ2-7